Described below is a single TCR beta chain sequence and its context. The antigen is not known. These data originate in a study of blood T cells in healthy people across ages. Combining a sample-barcoded 5' primer with a J-beta primer mix, a second PCR ran for about 7 to 11 cycles. One entry per CDR3 protein, called by TCRdb with MiXCR from the 5' RACE reads. The sample records fewer than 2 million distinct CDR3 sequences, about 39% being singletons. Losses at the gene ends were 2 bases for V and 13 bases for J; bases not matched to a gene: 16. The CDR3 length is 16 residues. Per germline, CDR1 LGHNT and CDR2 FRNRAP. Regarding the study as a whole: When set beside aged donors, long-lived donors presented more naive CD4+ cells and higher diversity.

Donors ranged from about 6 to 95 years old and were healthy Caucasians in Russia. The source is a human donor in good health. Material for sequencing was blood. The V and J genes are TRBV12-5 and TRBJ2-4; 8 positions agree with TRBD1. The CDR3 sequence: CASGLRTGSSYNEQYF. Written as DNA, the CDR3 is TGTGCTAGTGGTTTGCGGACAGGGAGCTCCTACAATGAGCAGTACTTC.